The following is a T cell receptor beta chain sequence with its context. It has no known antigen specificity. No much larger clone exists at a distance of one base, and base qualities are not known. The data were taken from a study of identical twins (dated by TCRdb to about 2016). Regarding the study in general: TCR alpha and beta repertoires from monozygotic twins, unrelated adults of various ages and cord blood were deep-sequenced to test whether fetal clonotypes persist. To rule out contamination, replicate twin experiments were performed at different times with different library preparation protocols.

Measured from the cysteine to the phenylalanine, the CDR3 is 14 residues long. CDR3 DNA only is kept here, 42 bases in frame from base 1. The germline V gene sets CDR1 to SGHTA and CDR2 to FQGTGA. After removal of 4 bases from V and 6 bases from J, the junction retains 7 bases not matched to a gene. Findings and caveats that apply to the study as a whole: In monozygotic twins, out-of-frame TCR alpha sharing was systematically underestimated by recombination models, although the models agreed with sharing between unrelated individuals. Abundant cord blood beta clonotypes had fewer insertions, young adult naive repertoires showed a similar but weaker trend, and memory repertoires showed no such trend. Invariant T cells such as MAIT and iNKT could partly confound zero-insertion analyses, although diverse VJ usage argued against such confounding for most clonotypes. The excess sharing between twins in beta out-of-frame sequences was weaker because fewer shared sequences reduced the signal-to-noise ratio. Compared with coincidental sharing between unrelated individuals, an excess of low generation-probability sequences was observed among out-of-frame TCR alpha sequences shared between twins. Conclusions relied on cross-sectional statistical analysis, since the same donors could not be followed over many years.

Library preparation employed 5' RACE. Instrument on record: Illumina HiSeq 2000. Template switching added a universal primer binding site, and the final cDNA carried a unique molecular identifier that allowed TCR cDNA molecules to be counted accurately. Specific primers in the conserved constant-segment region were used to synthesize first-strand cDNA for the TCR alpha and beta chains. To control for contamination, every cDNA library was double barcoded, receiving both a SMART-Mk sample barcode and Illumina barcodes. Two successive PCR steps introduced TruSeq adapter sequences along with Illumina sample barcodes. The Illumina HiSeq platform was used with custom primers to sequence TCR alpha and beta cDNA libraries. The paper's data handling went like this. Unique molecular identifiers were extracted from raw reads with MiGEC, and CDR3 positions were determined with MiXCR. For each individual, recombination models were inferred using an EM algorithm with the repgenHMM and IGoR tools. The tcR package in R was used for shared clonotype analysis, with sharing normalized by the product of cloneset sizes. To study raw recombination free of thymic and clonal selection effects, out-of-frame nonproductive sequences were analyzed. Through fastp at Q25 and MiXCR, TCRdb rebuilt clones from the public reads, retaining in-frame beta chains. Each record represents a unique CDR3 protein, reported with the most common genes and DNA among its rows. For this entry, the V and J calls and clone size follow TCRdb and not the study's own pipeline. For this sample the table gives around 570,000 distinct CDR3 sequences, of which 9.5% to 10% were detected only once. The ten largest clones capture roughly 3% of the sample.

Every donor was a healthy Caucasian. The twin cohort comprised three pairs of female monozygotic twins, all aged about 18 to 29 years. Peripheral blood mononuclear cells were the source from which RNA for the TCR libraries was isolated. The same specimen was also included in a second study, on yellow fever vaccine responses in identical twins. Per that second paper: According to the authors, in identical twins the way T cells responded to vaccination appeared partly convergent and partly personalized. Focusing on identical twins, the study followed the T cell clones that responded to the vaccine, and did so with precision.

The TCR comes from a woman aged 18-29 years in good health. The sequencing input was PBMCs. This sequence uses TRBV7-3 and TRBJ2-7; TRBD1 agrees with 9 junctional bases. The nucleotides read TGTGCCAGCAGCTCGGATACAGGGGGCTTCGAGCAGTACTTC. Its protein product is CASSSDTGGFEQYF.